This is a list of T cell receptor beta chains from one sample in a study of shared clonotypes between healthy human individuals. Only in-frame clones appear in the TCRdb table, and some are missing; sequencing was by immunoSEQ multiplex PCR. The sample holds fewer than 1 million clones, around 96% seen once. The sequencing input was naive CD8+ T cells sorted from blood. The receptors shown here come from a man aged 30 to 39 in good health. Each CDR3 is given with its conserved first and last residue. D genes are given only for firm matches. Where a row states a size, it is once, few, many or the class of an expanded clone; other rows omit it.

15,-,TRBJ1-2,TRBV6-1,-,CASSSTDTPHYGYTF,TGTGCCAGCAGCTCCACGGACACTCCCCACTATGGCTACACCTTC
13,-,TRBJ2-7,TRBV14,-,CASSQVGRVEQYF,TGTGCCAGCAGCCAAGTGGGCAGGGTCGAGCAGTACTTC
14,-,TRBJ1-1,TRBV6-1,TRBD1,CASNPGTGNTEAFF,TGTGCCAGTAATCCCGGGACAGGTAACACTGAAGCTTTCTTT
15,-,TRBJ2-7,TRBV5-1,TRBD2,CASSLGLAGSYEQYF,TGCGCCAGCAGCTTGGGACTAGCGGGTTCCTACGAGCAGTACTTC
15,-,TRBJ2-7,TRBV4-1,TRBD2,CASSLTGTNSYEQYF,TGCGCCAGCAGCCTCACCGGGACTAATAGCTACGAGCAGTACTTC
17,-,TRBJ2-7,TRBV21-1,-,CASSKDLGLVPFLEQYF,TGTGCCAGCAGCAAAGACCTTGGGCTAGTCCCCTTCCTCGAGCAGTACTTC
14,once,TRBJ2-2,TRBV9,-,CASSVSRTAGELFF,TGTGCCAGCAGCGTATCAAGGACCGCCGGGGAGCTGTTTTTT
13,-,TRBJ2-7,TRBV18,-,CASSPGGTGEQYF,TGTGCCAGCTCCCCGGGTGGGACGGGCGAGCAGTACTTC
14,-,TRBJ2-1,TRBV10-3,TRBD1,CAISLDREKNEQFF,TGTGCCATCAGCCTAGACAGGGAGAAAAATGAGCAGTTCTTC
14,-,TRBJ2-1,TRBV5-4,TRBD1,CASSSGGDYNEQFF,TGTGCCAGCAGCTCAGGGGGTGACTACAATGAGCAGTTCTTC
17,-,TRBJ2-2,TRBV2,TRBD1,CASSESWGQGNTGELFF,TGTGCCAGCAGTGAAAGCTGGGGACAGGGGAACACCGGGGAGCTGTTTTTT
16,few,TRBJ1-1,TRBV6-1,-,CASSELGGEEGTEAFF,TGTGCCAGCAGTGAACTTGGGGGGGAAGAAGGCACTGAAGCTTTCTTT
13,-,TRBJ2-7,TRBV6-1,-,CGAGDLNSYEQYF,TGTGGAGCCGGGGATCTAAACTCCTACGAGCAGTACTTC
12,-,TRBJ1-4,TRBV29-1,-,CSVGWPPAKLFF,TGCAGCGTGGGATGGCCCCCCGCAAAACTGTTTTTT
19,-,TRBJ2-5,TRBV7-2,TRBD2,CASSLNDIAGATWRETQYF,TGTGCCAGCAGCTTAAACGACATAGCGGGAGCGACGTGGAGAGAGACCCAGTACTTC
17,once,TRBJ1-1,TRBV4-1,-,CASRFLSVGKANTEAFF,TGCGCCAGCAGATTCCTCTCGGTTGGGAAAGCGAACACTGAAGCTTTCTTT
16,-,TRBJ1-1,TRBV5-1,-,CASSLEMGLRGTEAFF,TGCGCCAGCAGCTTGGAAATGGGGTTGAGGGGGACTGAAGCTTTCTTT
14,-,TRBJ1-2,TRBV27,-,CASSLSARSRGYTF,TGTGCCAGCAGTTTATCGGCCCGTTCGAGGGGCTACACCTTC
17,-,TRBJ2-1,TRBV29-1,TRBD2,CSVEGTSGIGSYNEQFF,TGCAGCGTTGAAGGGACTAGCGGGATCGGCTCCTACAATGAGCAGTTCTTC
12,-,TRBJ2-7,TRBV29-1,-,CSALPGGHEQYF,TGCAGCGCCCTACCCGGAGGCCACGAGCAGTACTTC
14,-,TRBJ2-7,TRBV7-2,-,CASSFAPGAYEQYF,TGTGCCAGCAGCTTCGCGCCGGGGGCCTACGAGCAGTACTTC
17,-,TRBJ2-7,TRBV27,-,CASSLLGDGAVSGEQYF,TGTGCCAGCAGTTTACTCGGAGACGGGGCCGTCTCCGGCGAGCAGTACTTC
15,-,TRBJ1-5,TRBV10-3,-,CAISESGPGNEPQHF,TGTGCCATCAGTGAGTCAGGGCCTGGGAATGAGCCCCAGCATTTT
14,-,TRBJ2-1,TRBV2,-,CASRGGDSYNEQFF,TGTGCCAGCAGGGGCGGGGACTCGTACAATGAGCAGTTCTTC
18,-,TRBJ2-2,TRBV30,TRBD2,CAWSGFTSGRSRTGELFF,TGTGCCTGGAGTGGGTTCACTAGCGGGAGAAGTCGGACCGGGGAGCTGTTTTTT
17,-,TRBJ2-3,TRBV27,TRBD1,CASSPGTVGASTDTQYF,TGTGCCAGCAGTCCTGGGACAGTCGGAGCGAGCACAGATACGCAGTATTTT
14,-,TRBJ2-1,TRBV27,-,CASSLGGSYNEQFF,TGTGCCAGCAGTTTGGGGGGCTCCTACAATGAGCAGTTCTTC
15,once,TRBJ1-2,TRBV11-2,-,CASSFQPQGRYGYTF,TGTGCCAGCAGCTTCCAACCTCAGGGCCGATATGGCTACACCTTC
14,-,TRBJ2-1,TRBV9,TRBD2,CASSGSGSHNEQFF,TGTGCCAGCAGTGGAAGCGGGAGCCACAATGAGCAGTTCTTC
17,-,TRBJ2-7,TRBV5-4,-,CASSGGQRNGVSYEQYF,TGTGCCAGCAGCGGGGGTCAGCGTAACGGAGTCTCCTACGAGCAGTACTTC
14,-,TRBJ2-3,TRBV27,-,CASKLGSLADTQYF,TGTGCCAGCAAATTAGGATCGCTGGCAGATACGCAGTATTTT
14,-,TRBJ1-5,TRBV7-9,-,CASSLAGFNQPQHF,TGTGCCAGCAGCTTAGCGGGATTTAATCAGCCCCAGCATTTT
13,-,TRBJ1-2,TRBV9,TRBD1,CASSGDRVGGYTF,TGTGCCAGCAGCGGGGACAGGGTGGGTGGCTACACCTTC
16,-,TRBJ2-1,TRBV9,TRBD1,CASSVKGTDSYNEQFF,TGTGCCAGCAGCGTCAAGGGGACAGACTCCTACAATGAGCAGTTCTTC
17,-,TRBJ2-2,TRBV4-1,TRBD2,CASSQVGRGGATGELFF,TGCGCCAGCAGCCAAGTGGGGAGGGGAGGTGCCACCGGGGAGCTGTTTTTT
15,-,TRBJ2-5,TRBV7-9,-,CASSSKRGYQETQYF,TGTGCCAGCAGCTCAAAGAGAGGCTACCAAGAGACCCAGTACTTC
16,-,TRBJ2-2,TRBV7-8,TRBD1,CASSAWDRGQGGELFF,TGTGCCAGCAGCGCCTGGGACAGGGGGCAAGGCGGGGAGCTGTTTTTT
17,-,TRBJ2-6,TRBV19,TRBD1,CATVEGTGVFGANVLTF,TGTGCCACAGTAGAGGGGACAGGGGTGTTTGGGGCCAACGTCCTGACTTTC
14,-,TRBJ2-1,TRBV7-8,-,CASSLEVALDEQFF,TGTGCCAGCAGCTTAGAGGTAGCGCTGGATGAGCAGTTCTTC
13,-,TRBJ1-2,TRBV27,-,CASSLYAGVGYTF,TGTGCCAGCAGTTTATACGCAGGGGTCGGCTACACCTTC
16,-,TRBJ2-5,TRBV9,TRBD2,CASSVGTSQNRETQYF,TGTGCCAGCAGCGTTGGGACTAGCCAAAACAGGGAGACCCAGTACTTC
15,-,TRBJ2-7,TRBV4-3,TRBD1,CASSQVTGETYEQYF,TGCGCCAGCAGCCAGGTTACAGGGGAAACCTACGAGCAGTACTTC
14,-,TRBJ2-7,TRBV10-3,TRBD2,CAIRPGLAPYEQYF,TGTGCCATCAGGCCGGGACTAGCACCCTACGAGCAGTACTTC
15,-,TRBJ2-5,TRBV7-2,TRBD2,CASSLWGLAGETQYF,TGTGCCAGCAGCTTATGGGGACTAGCGGGAGAGACCCAGTACTTC
13,-,TRBJ2-7,TRBV11-2,-,CASSPDTSYEQYF,TGTGCCAGCAGCCCTGATACCTCCTACGAGCAGTACTTC
14,-,TRBJ2-7,TRBV16,TRBD2,CASSSTSGSYEQYF,TGTGCCAGCAGCTCCACTAGCGGGAGCTACGAGCAGTACTTC
15,-,TRBJ2-3,TRBV7-9,TRBD1,CASSLVQGPTDTQYF,TGTGCCAGCAGCTTGGTACAGGGGCCCACAGATACGCAGTATTTT
15,-,TRBJ2-1,TRBV11-3,TRBD1,CASSLSQGVRDEQFF,TGTGCCAGCAGCTTAAGCCAGGGGGTTAGGGATGAGCAGTTCTTC
16,-,TRBJ2-5,TRBV11-2,TRBD2,CASSPGLAGVQETQYF,TGTGCCAGCAGCCCAGGACTAGCGGGAGTTCAAGAGACCCAGTACTTC
14,-,TRBJ2-7,TRBV2,TRBD1,CASTWDRGLYEQYF,TGTGCCAGCACTTGGGACAGGGGGCTTTACGAGCAGTACTTC
16,-,TRBJ1-2,TRBV6-5,-,CASSYSVAGDSYGYTF,TGTGCCAGCAGTTACTCGGTGGCAGGGGACTCCTATGGCTACACCTTC
11,once,TRBJ1-2,TRBV29-1,-,CSVEDRGGYTF,TGCAGCGTTGAAGATCGGGGTGGCTACACCTTC
19,-,TRBJ2-2,TRBV7-8,-,CASSLDRGYEGPNTGELFF,TGTGCCAGCAGCTTAGACCGCGGTTACGAAGGCCCGAACACCGGGGAGCTGTTTTTT
13,-,TRBJ1-2,TRBV29-1,TRBD1,CSVSGQGNYGYTF,TGCAGCGTTTCGGGACAGGGCAACTATGGCTACACCTTC
15,-,TRBJ1-1,TRBV29-1,-,CSVALTVIPYTEAFF,TGCAGCGTTGCTTTGACAGTAATTCCATACACTGAAGCTTTCTTT
15,-,TRBJ2-5,TRBV7-9,-,CASSSIHRGGETQYF,TGTGCCAGCAGCTCAATACACAGGGGAGGAGAGACCCAGTACTTC
15,-,TRBJ2-1,TRBV5-6,TRBD1,CASSFPGQGYNEQFF,TGTGCCAGCAGCTTCCCGGGACAGGGATACAATGAGCAGTTCTTC
14,few,TRBJ2-1,TRBV9,-,CASSVAQGYNEQFF,TGTGCCAGCAGCGTAGCGCAGGGCTACAATGAGCAGTTCTTC
15,-,TRBJ2-2,TRBV7-9,-,CATLRPATNTGELFF,TGTGCGACCCTGAGGCCAGCCACGAACACCGGGGAGCTGTTTTTT